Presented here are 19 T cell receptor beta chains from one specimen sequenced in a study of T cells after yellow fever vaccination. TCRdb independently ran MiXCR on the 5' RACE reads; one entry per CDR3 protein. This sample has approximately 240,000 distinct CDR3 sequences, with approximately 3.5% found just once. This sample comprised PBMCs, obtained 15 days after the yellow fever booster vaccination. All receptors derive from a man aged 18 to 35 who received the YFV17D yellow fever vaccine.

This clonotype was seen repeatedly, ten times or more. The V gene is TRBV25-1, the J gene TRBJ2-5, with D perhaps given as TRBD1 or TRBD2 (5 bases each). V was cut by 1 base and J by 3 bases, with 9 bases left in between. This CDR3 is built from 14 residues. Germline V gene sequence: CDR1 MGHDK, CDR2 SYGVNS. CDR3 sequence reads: CASSESQGEETQYF. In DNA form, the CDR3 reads TGTGCCAGCAGTGAATCCCAGGGAGAAGAGACCCAGTACTTC.

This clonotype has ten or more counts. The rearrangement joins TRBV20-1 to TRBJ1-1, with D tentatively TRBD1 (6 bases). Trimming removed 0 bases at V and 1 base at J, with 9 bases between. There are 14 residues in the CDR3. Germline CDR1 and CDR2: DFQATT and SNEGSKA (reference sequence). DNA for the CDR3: TGCAGTGCTAGAGACCCGACAGGGAACACTGAAGCTTTCTTT. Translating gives CSARDPTGNTEAFF.

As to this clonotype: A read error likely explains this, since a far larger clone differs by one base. In DNA, the CDR3 is TGCGCCAGCAGCTTGACCGGGGATAGGCAGTATTTT. Translating gives CASSLTGDRQYF. The genes are TRBV5-1 and TRBJ2-3, with D perhaps TRBD2 (5 bases). This CDR3 is 12 amino acids long. Germline loops: CDR1 SGHRS, CDR2 YFSETQ.

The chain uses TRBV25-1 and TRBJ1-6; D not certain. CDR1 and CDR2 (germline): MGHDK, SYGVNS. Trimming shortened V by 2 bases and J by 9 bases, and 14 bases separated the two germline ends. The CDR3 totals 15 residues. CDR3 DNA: TGTGCCAGCAGTGAAGGGGAGATGGTTAGTTCACCCCTCCACTTT. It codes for CASSEGEMVSSPLHF. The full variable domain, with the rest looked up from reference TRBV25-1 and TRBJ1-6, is EADIYQTPRYLVIGTGKKITLECSQTMGHDKMYWYQQDPGMELHLIHYSYGVNSTEKGDLSSESTVSRIRTEHFPLTLESARPSHTSQYLCASSEGEMVSSPLHFGNGTRLTVT.

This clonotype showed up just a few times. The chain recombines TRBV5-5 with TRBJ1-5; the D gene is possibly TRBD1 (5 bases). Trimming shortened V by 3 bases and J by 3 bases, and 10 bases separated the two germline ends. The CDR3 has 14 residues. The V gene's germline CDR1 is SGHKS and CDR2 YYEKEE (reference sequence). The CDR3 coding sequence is TGTGCCAGCAGCTCTCAGGGTCCCAATCAGCCCCAGCATTTT. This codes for CASSSQGPNQPQHF. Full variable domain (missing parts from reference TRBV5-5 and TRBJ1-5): DAGVTQSPTHLIKTRGQQVTLRCSPISGHKSVSWYQQVLGQGPQFIFQYYEKEERGRGNFPDRFSARQFPNYSSELNVNALLLGDSALYLCASSSQGPNQPQHFGDGTRLSIL.

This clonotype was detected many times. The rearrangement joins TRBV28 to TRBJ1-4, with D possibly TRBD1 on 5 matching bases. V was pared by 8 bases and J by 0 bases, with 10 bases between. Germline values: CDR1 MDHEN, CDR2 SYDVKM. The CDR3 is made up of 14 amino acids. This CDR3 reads CASSWGATNEKLFF. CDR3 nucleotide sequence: TGTGCCAGCTCGTGGGGGGCAACTAATGAAAAACTGTTTTTT. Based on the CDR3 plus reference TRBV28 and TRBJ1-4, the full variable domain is DVKVTQSSRYLVKRTGEKVFLECVQDMDHENMFWYRQDPGLGLRLIYFSYDVKMKEKGDIPEGYSVSREKKERFSLILESASTNQTSMYLCASSWGATNEKLFFGSGTQLSVL.

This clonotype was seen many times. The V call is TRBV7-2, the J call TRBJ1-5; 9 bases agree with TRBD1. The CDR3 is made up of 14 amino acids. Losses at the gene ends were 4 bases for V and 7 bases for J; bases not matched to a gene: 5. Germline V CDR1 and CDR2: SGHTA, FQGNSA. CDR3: CASSSQGAGQPQHF. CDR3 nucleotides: TGTGCCAGCAGCTCACAGGGGGCAGGACAGCCCCAGCATTTT.

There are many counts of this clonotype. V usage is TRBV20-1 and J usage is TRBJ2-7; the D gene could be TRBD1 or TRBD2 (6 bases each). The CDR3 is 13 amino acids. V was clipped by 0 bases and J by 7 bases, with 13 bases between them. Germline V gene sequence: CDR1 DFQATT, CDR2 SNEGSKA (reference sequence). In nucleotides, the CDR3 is TGCAGTGCTAGAGATCGGGGGCCGAATGAGCAGTACTTC. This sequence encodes CSARDRGPNEQYF.

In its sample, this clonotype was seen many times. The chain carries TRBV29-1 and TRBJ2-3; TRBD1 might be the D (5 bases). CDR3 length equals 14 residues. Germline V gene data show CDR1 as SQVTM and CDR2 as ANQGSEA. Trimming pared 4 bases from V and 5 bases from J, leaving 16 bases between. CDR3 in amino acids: CSVAVAGWGDTQYF. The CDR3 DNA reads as TGCAGCGTTGCCGTGGCAGGGTGGGGAGATACGCAGTATTTT.

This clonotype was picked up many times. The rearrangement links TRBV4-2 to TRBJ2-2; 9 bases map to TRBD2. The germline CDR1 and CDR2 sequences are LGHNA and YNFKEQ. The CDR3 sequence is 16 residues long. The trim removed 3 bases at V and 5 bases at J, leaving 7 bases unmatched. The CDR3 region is CASSHVWRGGTGELFF. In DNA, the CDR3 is TGTGCCAGCAGCCACGTCTGGCGGGGGGGAACCGGGGAGCTGTTTTTT.

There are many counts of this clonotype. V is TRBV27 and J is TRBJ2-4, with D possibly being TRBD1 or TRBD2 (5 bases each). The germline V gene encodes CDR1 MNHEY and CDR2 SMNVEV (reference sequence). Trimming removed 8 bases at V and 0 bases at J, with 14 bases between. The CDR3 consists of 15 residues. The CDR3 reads CASEGRVIAKNIQYF. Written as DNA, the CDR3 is TGTGCCAGCGAGGGACGGGTAATAGCCAAAAACATTCAGTACTTC.

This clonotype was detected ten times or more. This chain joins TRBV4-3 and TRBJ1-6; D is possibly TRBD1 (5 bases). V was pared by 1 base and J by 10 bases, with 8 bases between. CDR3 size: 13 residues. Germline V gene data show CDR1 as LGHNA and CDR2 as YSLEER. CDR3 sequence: CASSQGDRSPLHF. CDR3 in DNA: TGCGCCAGCAGCCAAGGGGACCGGTCACCCCTCCACTTT.

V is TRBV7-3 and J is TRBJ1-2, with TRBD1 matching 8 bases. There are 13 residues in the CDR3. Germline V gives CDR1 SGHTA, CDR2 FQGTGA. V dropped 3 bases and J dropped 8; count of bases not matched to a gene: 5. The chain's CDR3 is CASSFDRGRGYTF. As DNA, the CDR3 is TGTGCCAGCAGCTTTGACAGGGGCCGGGGCTACACCTTC.

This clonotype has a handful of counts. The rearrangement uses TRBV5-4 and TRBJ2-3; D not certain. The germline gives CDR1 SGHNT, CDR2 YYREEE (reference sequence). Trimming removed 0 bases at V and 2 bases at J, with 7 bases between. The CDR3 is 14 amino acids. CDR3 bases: TGTGCCAGCAGCTTGGTCCTAGACACAGATACGCAGTATTTT. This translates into CASSLVLDTDTQYF.

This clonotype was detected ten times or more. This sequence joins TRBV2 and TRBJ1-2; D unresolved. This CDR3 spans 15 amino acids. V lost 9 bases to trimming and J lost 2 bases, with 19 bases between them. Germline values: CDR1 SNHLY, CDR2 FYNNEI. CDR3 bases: TGTGCCAGTGAGGGCTGGAAGGGATCGAACTATGGCTACACCTTC. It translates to CASEGWKGSNYGYTF.

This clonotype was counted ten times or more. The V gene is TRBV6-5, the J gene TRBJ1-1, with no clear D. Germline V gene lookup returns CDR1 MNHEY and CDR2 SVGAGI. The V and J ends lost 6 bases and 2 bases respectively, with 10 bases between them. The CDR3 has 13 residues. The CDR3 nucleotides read TGTGCCAGCAGATCTCGACACAACACTGAAGCTTTCTTT. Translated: CASRSRHNTEAFF.

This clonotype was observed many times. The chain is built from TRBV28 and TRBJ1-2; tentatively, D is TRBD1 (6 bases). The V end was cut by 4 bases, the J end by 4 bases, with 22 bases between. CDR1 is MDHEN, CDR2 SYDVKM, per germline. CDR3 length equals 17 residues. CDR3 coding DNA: TGTGCCAGCAGTTCCTCGGGACATCAACGGCCGGGCTATGGCTACACCTTC. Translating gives CASSSSGHQRPGYGYTF.

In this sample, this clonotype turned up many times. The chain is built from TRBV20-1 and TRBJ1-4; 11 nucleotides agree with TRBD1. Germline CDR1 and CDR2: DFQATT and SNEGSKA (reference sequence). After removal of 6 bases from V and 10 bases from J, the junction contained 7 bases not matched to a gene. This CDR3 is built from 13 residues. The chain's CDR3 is CSARGQGVRKLFF. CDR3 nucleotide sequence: TGCAGTGCCAGGGGACAGGGGGTCCGAAAACTGTTTTTT.

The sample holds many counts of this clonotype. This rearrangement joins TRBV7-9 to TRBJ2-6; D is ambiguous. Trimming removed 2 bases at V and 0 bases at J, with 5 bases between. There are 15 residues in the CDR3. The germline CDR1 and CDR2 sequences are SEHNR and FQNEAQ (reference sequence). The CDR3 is CASSLMDSGANVLTF. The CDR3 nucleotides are TGTGCCAGCAGCTTAATGGACTCTGGGGCCAACGTCCTGACTTTC.